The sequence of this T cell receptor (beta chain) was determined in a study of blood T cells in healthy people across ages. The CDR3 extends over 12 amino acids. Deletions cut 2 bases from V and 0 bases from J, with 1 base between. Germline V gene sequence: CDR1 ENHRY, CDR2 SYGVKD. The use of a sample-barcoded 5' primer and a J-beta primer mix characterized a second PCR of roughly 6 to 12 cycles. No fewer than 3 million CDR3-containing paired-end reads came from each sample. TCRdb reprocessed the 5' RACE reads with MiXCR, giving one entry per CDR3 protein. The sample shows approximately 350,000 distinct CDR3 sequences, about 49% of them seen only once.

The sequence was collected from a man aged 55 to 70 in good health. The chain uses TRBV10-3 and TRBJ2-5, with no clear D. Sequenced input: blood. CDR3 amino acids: CAISEDQETQYF. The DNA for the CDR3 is TGTGCCATCAGTGAGGACCAAGAGACCCAGTACTTC.